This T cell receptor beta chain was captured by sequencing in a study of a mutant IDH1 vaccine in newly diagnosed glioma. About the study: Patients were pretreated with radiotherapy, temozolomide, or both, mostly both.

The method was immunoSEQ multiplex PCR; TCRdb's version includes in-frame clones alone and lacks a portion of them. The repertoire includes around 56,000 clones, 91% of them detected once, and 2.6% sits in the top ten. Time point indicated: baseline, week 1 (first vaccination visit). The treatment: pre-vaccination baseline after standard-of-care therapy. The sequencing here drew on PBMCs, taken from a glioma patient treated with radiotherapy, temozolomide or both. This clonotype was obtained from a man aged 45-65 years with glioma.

CDR3 sequence reads: CASSLRDSRNEQFF. The CDR3 DNA follows: TGTGCCAGCAGCCTCAGGGACAGCCGGAATGAGCAGTTCTTC. V is TRBV4-2 and J is TRBJ2-1; 7 bases map to TRBD1. This CDR3 is built from 14 residues. Germline V gene data show CDR1 as LGHNA and CDR2 as YNFKEQ. With V trimmed by 4 bases and J by 7 bases, 7 bases remained unmatched.